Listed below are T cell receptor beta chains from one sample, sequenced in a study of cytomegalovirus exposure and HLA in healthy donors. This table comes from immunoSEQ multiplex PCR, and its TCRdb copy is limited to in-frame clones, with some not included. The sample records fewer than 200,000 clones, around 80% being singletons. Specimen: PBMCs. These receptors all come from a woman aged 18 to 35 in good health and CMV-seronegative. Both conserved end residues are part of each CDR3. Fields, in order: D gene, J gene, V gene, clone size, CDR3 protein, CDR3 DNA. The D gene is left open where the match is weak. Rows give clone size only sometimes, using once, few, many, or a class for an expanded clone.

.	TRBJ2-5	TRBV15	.	CATSRPLGLASMTGKETQYF	TGTGCCACCAGCAGACCCCTAGGGCTAGCGTCTATGACAGGGAAAGAGACCCAGTACTTC
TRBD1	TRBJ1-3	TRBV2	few	CASSGTGSGNTIYF	TGTGCCAGCAGCGGGACAGGCTCTGGAAACACCATATATTTT
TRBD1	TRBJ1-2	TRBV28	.	CASSLRSTGDNYGYTF	TGTGCCAGCAGTTTAAGGAGTACAGGGGATAACTATGGCTACACCTTC
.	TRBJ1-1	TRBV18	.	CASSPPTSGVLAEAFF	TGTGCCAGCTCACCACCCACCTCCGGGGTCCTCGCTGAAGCTTTCTTT
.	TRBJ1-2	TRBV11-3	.	CASSSRVGANYGYTF	TGTGCCAGCAGCTCCAGGGTTGGGGCTAACTATGGCTACACCTTC
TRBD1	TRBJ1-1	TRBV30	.	CAWSALQGAGLAFF	TGTGCCTGGAGTGCCCTACAGGGGGCTGGTTTGGCTTTCTTT
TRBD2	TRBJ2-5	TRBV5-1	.	CASSLSQREWAETQYF	TGCGCCAGCAGCTTGAGTCAGCGGGAGTGGGCAGAGACCCAGTACTTC
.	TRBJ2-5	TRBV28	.	CASSLLGGQETQYF	TGTGCCAGCAGCCTACTAGGCGGGCAAGAGACCCAGTACTTC
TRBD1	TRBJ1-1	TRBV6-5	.	CASSYLGQGNTEAFF	TGTGCCAGCAGTTACTTGGGACAGGGGAACACTGAAGCTTTCTTT
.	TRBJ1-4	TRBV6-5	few	CASSYSWSGNEKLFF	TGTGCCAGCAGTTACTCGTGGTCGGGGAATGAAAAACTGTTTTTT
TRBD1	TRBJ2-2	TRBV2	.	CASSERQGTTGELFF	TGTGCCAGCAGTGAAAGACAGGGGACCACCGGGGAGCTGTTTTTT
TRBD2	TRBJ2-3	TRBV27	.	CASSLAGRGGRRDTQYF	TGTGCCAGCAGTTTAGCAGGACGGGGCGGGAGAAGAGATACGCAGTATTTT
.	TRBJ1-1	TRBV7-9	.	CASSLAQGPNTEAFF	TGTGCCAGCAGCTTAGCCCAGGGCCCGAACACTGAAGCTTTCTTT
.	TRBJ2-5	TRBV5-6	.	CASSLQGQETQYF	TGTGCCAGCAGCCTACAGGGTCAAGAGACCCAGTACTTC
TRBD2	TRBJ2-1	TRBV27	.	CASREAGGSGDNEQFF	TGTGCCAGCAGGGAAGCGGGAGGGTCGGGAGACAATGAGCAGTTCTTC
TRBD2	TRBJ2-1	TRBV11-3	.	CASTRSGTTFF	TGTGCCAGCACTCGCTCTGGGACTACGTTCTTC
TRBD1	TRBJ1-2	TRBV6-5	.	CASSYGPDRGGYTF	TGTGCCAGCAGTTACGGGCCGGACAGGGGGGGCTACACCTTC
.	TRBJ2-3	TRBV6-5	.	CASSPTSSTDTQYF	TGTGCCAGCAGTCCAACCAGTAGCACAGATACGCAGTATTTT
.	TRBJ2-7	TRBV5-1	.	CASSLQGGYEQYF	TGCGCCAGCAGCTTGCAGGGGGGATACGAGCAGTACTTC
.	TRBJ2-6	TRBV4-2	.	CASSQDVRVGSSGANVLTF	TGTGCCAGCAGCCAAGATGTGAGGGTTGGGAGCTCTGGGGCCAACGTCCTGACTTTC
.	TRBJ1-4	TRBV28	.	CASSRSGTTNEKLFF	TGTGCCAGCAGCCGCTCAGGGACAACTAATGAAAAACTGTTTTTT
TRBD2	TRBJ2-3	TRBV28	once	CASSSGNPYTQYF	TGTGCCAGCAGTAGCGGGAATCCATATACGCAGTATTTT
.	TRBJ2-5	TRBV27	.	CASGGIQETQYF	TGTGCCAGCGGGGGGATCCAAGAGACCCAGTACTTC
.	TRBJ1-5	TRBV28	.	CASDNGEGPQHF	TGTGCCAGCGATAACGGGGAGGGGCCCCAGCATTTT
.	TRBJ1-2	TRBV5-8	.	CASAGRDYGYTF	TGTGCCAGCGCTGGTCGGGACTATGGCTACACCTTC
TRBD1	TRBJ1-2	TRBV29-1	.	CSVLRDSDYGYTF	TGCAGCGTCCTCCGGGACAGTGACTATGGCTACACCTTC
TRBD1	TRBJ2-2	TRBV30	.	CAWSAGQGHGELFF	TGTGCCTGGAGTGCGGGACAGGGGCACGGGGAGCTGTTTTTT
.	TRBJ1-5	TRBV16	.	CASSQSGASNQPQHF	TGTGCCAGCAGCCAATCAGGGGCTAGCAATCAGCCCCAGCATTTT
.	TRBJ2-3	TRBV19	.	CASSWAPGADTQYF	TGTGCCAGTAGTTGGGCTCCTGGGGCGGATACGCAGTATTTT
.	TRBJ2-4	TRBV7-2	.	CASSSNQGRSNIQYF	TGTGCCAGCAGCTCCAATCAGGGCAGATCCAACATTCAGTACTTC
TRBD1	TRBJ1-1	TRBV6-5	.	CASSSRDRGRGTEAFF	TGTGCCAGCAGTTCCCGGGACAGGGGGAGAGGCACTGAAGCTTTCTTT
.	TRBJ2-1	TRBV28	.	CASSNRPRERISYNEQFF	TGTGCCAGCAGTAATCGCCCCAGAGAGCGGATCTCCTACAATGAGCAGTTCTTC
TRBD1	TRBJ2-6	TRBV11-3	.	CASSGLTGASSGANVLTF	TGTGCCAGCAGCGGACTGACAGGGGCAAGCTCTGGGGCCAACGTCCTGACTTTC
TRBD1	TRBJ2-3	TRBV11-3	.	CASSSGTGPDTQYF	TGTGCCAGCAGCTCTGGGACAGGGCCAGATACGCAGTATTTT
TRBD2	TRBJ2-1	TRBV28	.	CASSLWGRGGSGSDEQFF	TGTGCCAGCAGTTTATGGGGTAGGGGCGGGAGCGGTTCCGATGAGCAGTTCTTC
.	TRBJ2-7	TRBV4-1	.	CASSQDGPPNGIRLDYEQYF	TGCGCCAGCAGCCAAGACGGACCACCAAACGGGATTCGGCTTGACTACGAGCAGTACTTC
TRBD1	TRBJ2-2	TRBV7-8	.	CASSFSWGTGDTGELFF	TGTGCCAGCAGCTTTTCTTGGGGGACAGGGGATACCGGGGAGCTGTTTTTT
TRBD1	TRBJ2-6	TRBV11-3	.	CASSLWDRGSSGANVLTF	TGTGCCAGCAGCTTATGGGACAGGGGTTCCTCTGGGGCCAACGTCCTGACTTTC
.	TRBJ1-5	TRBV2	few	CASSETPPQPQHF	TGTGCCAGCAGTGAAACACCCCCTCAGCCCCAGCATTTT
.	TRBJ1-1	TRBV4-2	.	CASSQDIGTGTQCGAFF	TGTGCCAGCAGCCAAGATATAGGGACCGGGACTCAATGTGGGGCTTTCTTT
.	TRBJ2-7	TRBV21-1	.	CASSTSRDSRAYEQYF	TGTGCCAGCAGTACCTCCCGGGACAGCAGAGCCTACGAGCAGTACTTC
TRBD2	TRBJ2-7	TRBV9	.	CASSGGTSAYYEQYF	TGTGCCAGCAGCGGCGGGACTAGCGCCTACTACGAGCAGTACTTC
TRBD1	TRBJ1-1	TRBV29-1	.	CSAEDRSVNTEAFF	TGCAGCGCCGAGGACAGGTCCGTGAACACTGAAGCTTTCTTT
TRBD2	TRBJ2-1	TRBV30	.	CAWSAGAGEVDNEQFF	TGTGCCTGGAGTGCCGGGGCGGGAGAGGTCGACAATGAGCAGTTCTTC
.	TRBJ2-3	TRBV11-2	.	CASSSTGSITDTQYF	TGTGCCAGCAGCTCAACCGGGTCCATCACAGATACGCAGTATTTT
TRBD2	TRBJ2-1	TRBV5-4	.	CASSSELAGGQFF	TGTGCCAGCAGCAGCGAACTAGCGGGAGGGCAGTTCTTC